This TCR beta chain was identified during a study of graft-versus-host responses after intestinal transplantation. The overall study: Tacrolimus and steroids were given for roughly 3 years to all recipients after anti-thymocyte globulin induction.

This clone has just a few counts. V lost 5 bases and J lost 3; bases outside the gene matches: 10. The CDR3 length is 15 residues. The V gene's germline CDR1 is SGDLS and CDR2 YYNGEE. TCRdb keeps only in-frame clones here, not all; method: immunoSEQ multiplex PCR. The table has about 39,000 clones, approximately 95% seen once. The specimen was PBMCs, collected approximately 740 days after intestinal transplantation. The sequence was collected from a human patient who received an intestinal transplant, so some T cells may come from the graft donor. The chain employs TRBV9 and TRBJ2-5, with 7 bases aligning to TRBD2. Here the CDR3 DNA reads TGTGCCAGCAGTGATAACGGACGGGGGGAAGAGACCCAGTACTTC. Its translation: CASSDNGRGEETQYF.